This passage covers 10 T cell receptor beta chains from one sample sequenced in a study of identical twins. One entry per CDR3 protein, called by TCRdb with MiXCR from the 5' RACE reads. The sample has 1.5 million or so distinct CDR3 sequences; around 29% are singletons. Material: cord blood. These receptors were taken from a newborn girl in good health.

This rearrangement joins TRBV2 to TRBJ2-5; 7 nucleotides match TRBD2. This CDR3 is built from 14 residues. The germline CDR1 and CDR2 sequences are SNHLY and FYNNEI. With V trimmed by 7 bases and J by 2 bases, 7 bases remained unmatched. The CDR3 nucleotides are TGTGCCAGCAACGAACTAGCGCGGCAAGAGACCCAGTACTTC. It translates to CASNELARQETQYF.

The genes are TRBV20-1 and TRBJ2-3; D possibly corresponds to TRBD2 (5 bases). V lost 0 bases and J lost 4, with 17 bases in between. The CDR3 sequence is 16 residues long. The germline V gene encodes CDR1 DFQATT and CDR2 SNEGSKA (reference sequence). The CDR3 DNA reads TGCAGTGCTAGAGACCGTAGACCCTCAGCGGCAGATACGCAGTATTTT. Translation gives CSARDRRPSAADTQYF.

There are a few counts of this clonotype. The chain recombines TRBV6-5 with TRBJ2-3; the match to TRBD2 covers 8 bases. The germline gives CDR1 MNHEY, CDR2 SVGAGI. Trimming at V came to 4 bases and at J to 0 bases, leaving 9 bases not matched to a gene. The CDR3 is 17 amino acids. This chain's CDR3 is CASSSGLAGPSTDTQYF. The CDR3 DNA is TGTGCCAGCAGTTCTGGTCTAGCGGGCCCAAGCACAGATACGCAGTATTTT.

This chain links TRBV6-5 with TRBJ1-2, with 8 bases matching TRBD1. V lost 6 bases, J lost 3 bases, and 9 bases stayed unmatched. The CDR3 covers 15 residues. The V gene's germline CDR1 is MNHEY and CDR2 SVGAGI. The CDR3 protein is CASSPFPTGDYGYTF. DNA of the CDR3: TGTGCCAGCAGCCCCTTTCCGACAGGGGACTATGGCTACACCTTC.

This clonotype has more than one count but fewer than ten. The gene calls are TRBV27 and TRBJ1-5, with D perhaps matching TRBD1 (5 bases). CDR1 and CDR2 from the germline V gene are MNHEY and SMNVEV (reference sequence). The CDR3 has 17 residues. V was trimmed by 1 base and J by 2 bases, leaving 15 bases between them. The CDR3 is CASSLWGVGRGNQPQHF. Written as DNA, the CDR3 is TGTGCCAGCAGTTTATGGGGGGTCGGGAGAGGCAATCAGCCCCAGCATTTT.

The V call is TRBV24-1, the J call TRBJ2-1; 7 positions agree with TRBD1. This CDR3 contains 16 residues. Germline CDR1 is KGHDR and CDR2 is SFDVKD. V shed 6 bases, J shed 7 bases, and the junction held 14 bases outside the gene matches. The chain's CDR3 is CATSTLRGLGANEQFF. Here the CDR3 DNA reads TGTGCCACCAGTACGCTAAGGGGGCTTGGAGCGAATGAGCAGTTCTTC.

To note about this clonotype: A read error may produce the germline difference seen at one junction end. The chain couples TRBV4-2 to TRBJ2-7; TRBD2 is a possible D gene (6 bases). Germline assignment: CDR1 LGHNA and CDR2 YNFKEQ. There are 16 residues in the CDR3. CDR3 in amino acids: CASSQVGGASSCEQYF. CDR3 bases: TGTGCCAGCAGCCAAGTGGGGGGTGCAAGCTCCTGCGAGCAGTACTTC.

V is TRBV6-1 and J is TRBJ2-5; 13 bases align to TRBD2. The end of the DNA fits TRBJ2-7 better, so the J call may be wrong. Germline V gene sequence: CDR1 MNHNS, CDR2 SASEGT. CDR3 length: 16 amino acids. The CDR3, as DNA: TGTGCCAGCAGTGACAGGACTAGCGGGAGAAACTACGAGCAGTACTTC. Translating it yields CASSDRTSGRNYEQYF.

This chain joins TRBV20-1 and TRBJ2-4; 14 bases fit TRBD2. The CDR3 totals 17 residues. The J segment lost 0 bases and the V segment lost 3 bases, leaving 4 bases of the junction unmatched. Germline lookup yields CDR1 DFQATT and CDR2 SNEGSKA (reference sequence). CDR3: CSASPGLAGVAKNIQYF. CDR3 bases: TGCAGTGCTAGTCCGGGACTAGCGGGGGTAGCCAAAAACATTCAGTACTTC.

The rearrangement links TRBV6-6 to TRBJ1-5; 8 positions match TRBD1. The CDR3 length is 16 residues. The V gene's germline CDR1 is MNHNY and CDR2 SVGAGI (reference sequence). V dropped 9 bases and J dropped 2; count of bases not matched to a gene: 12. This chain's CDR3 is CASISGGRLGNQPQHF. CDR3 nucleotides: TGTGCCAGTATTTCAGGGGGCCGTCTTGGCAATCAGCCCCAGCATTTT.